The 9 T cell receptor beta chains listed next were all sequenced from one sample in a study of cytomegalovirus exposure and HLA in healthy donors. Primers included in the PCR were 60 Vbeta and 13 Jbeta primers. TCRdb's table, derived via immunoSEQ multiplex PCR, lists solely in-frame clones and lacks some. The sample's table shows around 34,000 clones. Sequencing was done on a sample of PBMCs. The receptors stem from a woman aged 40 to 49 in good health and CMV-seropositive.

The chain carries TRBV6-6 and TRBJ2-7; the D gene is possibly TRBD2 (6 bases). The CDR3 runs to 15 residues. The V end lost 6 bases, the J end lost 3 bases, and 18 bases lay between the germline ends. Germline V gene sequence: CDR1 MNHNY, CDR2 SVGAGI (reference sequence). CDR3: CASSRPGLQYYEQYF. CDR3 DNA: TGTGCCAGCAGCCGACCGGGACTTCAATACTACGAGCAGTACTTC.

The chain links TRBV30 to TRBJ2-7, with TRBD2 matching over 7 bases. V gave up 1 base and J gave up 3 bases; unmatched junction bases: 3. The CDR3 has 13 residues. Per the germline V gene, CDR1 is GTSNPN and CDR2 is SVGIG (reference sequence). The CDR3 nucleotides read TGTGCCTGGAGTGCGGGAGGCGTCTACGAGCAGTACTTC. Encoded protein: CAWSAGGVYEQYF.

V gene TRBV27 combines with J gene TRBJ2-1; TRBD1 aligns across 7 bases. The J segment lost 8 bases and the V segment lost 8 bases, leaving 12 bases of the junction unmatched. The V gene's germline CDR1 is MNHEY and CDR2 SMNVEV (reference sequence). The CDR3 is made up of 14 amino acids. This CDR3 is CASGYRGADYEQFF. The CDR3 nucleotides are TGTGCCAGCGGCTACAGGGGCGCGGACTATGAGCAGTTCTTC.

The J gene is TRBJ1-2, the V gene TRBV29-1, with 9 bases matching TRBD1. The CDR3 has 12 amino acids. Germline V lookup: CDR1 SQVTM, CDR2 ANQGSEA. Trimming cost V 5 bases and J 8 bases; bases outside gene matches: 6. In DNA, the CDR3 is TGCAGCGTTCCGGACAGGGGTGAAGGCTACACCTTC. Amino acid sequence: CSVPDRGEGYTF.

The V and J genes are TRBV29-1 and TRBJ1-2; 10 bases align to TRBD1. The CDR3 is 13 amino acids. The germline V gene encodes CDR1 SQVTM and CDR2 ANQGSEA. V trimming: 6 bases; J trimming: 5 bases; junction bases outside the gene matches: 6. The CDR3 protein is CSVPGTGVYGYTF. In DNA, the CDR3 is TGCAGCGTCCCCGGGACAGGGGTGTATGGCTACACCTTC.

This sequence joins TRBV7-9 and TRBJ1-1; D is perhaps TRBD1 (6 bases). CDR1 and CDR2 from the germline V gene are SEHNR and FQNEAQ (reference sequence). CDR3 length: 14 residues. The V end was cut by 3 bases, the J end by 8 bases, with 16 bases between. CDR3 sequence (DNA): TGTGCCAGCAGCTTCAACAGGGCCTCAGGCGAAGCTTTCTTT. Translation gives CASSFNRASGEAFF.

This chain joins TRBV20-1 and TRBJ2-1; D is unresolved. Germline values: CDR1 DFQATT, CDR2 SNEGSKA (reference sequence). The length of the CDR3 is 11 residues. The CDR3 DNA follows: TGCAGCGCCCAGGAATACAATGAGCAGTTCTTC. Translated: CSAQEYNEQFF.

The rearrangement uses TRBV7-6 and TRBJ2-3; 12 bases fit TRBD2. With V trimmed by 1 base and J by 3 bases, 5 bases remained unmatched. CDR3 length: 17 residues. The germline V gene encodes CDR1 SGHVS and CDR2 FNYEAQ. CDR3 DNA: TGTGCCAGCAGCTTAGGGACTAGCGGGGTCGGAACAGATACGCAGTATTTT. Translation gives CASSLGTSGVGTDTQYF.

The V call is TRBV7-9, the J call TRBJ1-2, with unresolved D. CDR3 length equals 13 residues. The germline V and J ends were trimmed by 5 bases and 6 bases, with 13 bases remaining between them. Germline assignment: CDR1 SEHNR and CDR2 FQNEAQ (reference sequence). DNA for the CDR3: TGTGCCAGCAGCGACGGTGGAGGAGATGGCTACACCTTC. Its translation: CASSDGGGDGYTF.